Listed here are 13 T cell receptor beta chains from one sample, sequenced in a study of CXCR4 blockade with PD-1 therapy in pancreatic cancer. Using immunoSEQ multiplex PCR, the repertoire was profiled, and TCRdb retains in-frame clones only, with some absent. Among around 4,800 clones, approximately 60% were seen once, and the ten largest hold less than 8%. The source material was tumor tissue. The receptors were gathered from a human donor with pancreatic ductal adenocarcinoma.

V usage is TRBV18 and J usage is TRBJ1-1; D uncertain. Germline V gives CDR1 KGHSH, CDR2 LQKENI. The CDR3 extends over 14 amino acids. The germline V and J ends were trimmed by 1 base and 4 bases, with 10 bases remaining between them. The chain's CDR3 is CASSPLRESTEAFF. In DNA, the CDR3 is TGTGCCAGCTCACCACTACGAGAGAGCACTGAAGCTTTCTTT.

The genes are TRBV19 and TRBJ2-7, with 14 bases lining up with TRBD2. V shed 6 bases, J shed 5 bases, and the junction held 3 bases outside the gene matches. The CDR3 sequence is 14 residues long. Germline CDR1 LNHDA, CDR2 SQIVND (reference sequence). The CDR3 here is CASRGLAGDNEQYF. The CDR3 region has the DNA TGTGCCAGTAGGGGACTAGCGGGGGACAACGAGCAGTACTTC.

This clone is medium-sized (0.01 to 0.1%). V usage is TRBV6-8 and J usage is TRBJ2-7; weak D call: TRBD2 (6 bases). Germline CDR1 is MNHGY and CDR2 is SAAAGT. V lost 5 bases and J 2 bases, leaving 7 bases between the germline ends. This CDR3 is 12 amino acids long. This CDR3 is CASSGGPYEQYF. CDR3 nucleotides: TGTGCCAGCAGTGGAGGGCCCTACGAGCAGTACTTC.

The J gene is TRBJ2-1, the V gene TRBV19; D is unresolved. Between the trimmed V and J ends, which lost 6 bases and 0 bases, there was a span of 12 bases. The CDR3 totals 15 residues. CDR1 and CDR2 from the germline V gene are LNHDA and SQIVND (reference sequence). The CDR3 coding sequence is TGTGCCAGTAGCCCCAAGGGATTCTCCTACAATGAGCAGTTCTTC. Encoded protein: CASSPKGFSYNEQFF.

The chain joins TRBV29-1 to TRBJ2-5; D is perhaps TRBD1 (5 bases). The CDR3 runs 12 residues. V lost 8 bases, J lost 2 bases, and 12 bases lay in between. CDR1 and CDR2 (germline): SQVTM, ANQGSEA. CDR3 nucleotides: TGCAGCATCAGGGTCCAACAAGAGACCCAGTACTTC. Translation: CSIRVQQETQYF.

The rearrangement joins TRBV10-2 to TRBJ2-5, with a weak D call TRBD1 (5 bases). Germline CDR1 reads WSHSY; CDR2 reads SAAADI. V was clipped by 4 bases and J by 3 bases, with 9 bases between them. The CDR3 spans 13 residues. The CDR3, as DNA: TGCGCCAGCAGTGTTAGGGGCAAAGAGACCCAGTACTTC. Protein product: CASSVRGKETQYF.

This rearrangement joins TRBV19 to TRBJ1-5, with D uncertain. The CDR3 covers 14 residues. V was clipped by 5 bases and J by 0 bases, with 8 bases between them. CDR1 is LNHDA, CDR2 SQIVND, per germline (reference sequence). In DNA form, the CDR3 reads TGTGCCAGTAGTCCCCAAAATAGCAATCAGCCCCAGCATTTT. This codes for CASSPQNSNQPQHF.

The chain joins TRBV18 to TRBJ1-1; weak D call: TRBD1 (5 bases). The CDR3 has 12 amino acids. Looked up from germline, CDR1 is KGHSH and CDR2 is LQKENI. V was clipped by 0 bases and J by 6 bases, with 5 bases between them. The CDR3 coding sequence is TGTGCCAGCTCACCACCAGGGGCTGAAGCTTTCTTT. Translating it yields CASSPPGAEAFF.

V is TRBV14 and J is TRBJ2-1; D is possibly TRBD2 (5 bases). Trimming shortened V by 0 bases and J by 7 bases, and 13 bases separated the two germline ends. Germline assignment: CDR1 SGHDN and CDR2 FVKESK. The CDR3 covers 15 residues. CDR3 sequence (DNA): TGTGCCAGCAGCCAAGATTTGGCTACTAGGAATGAGCAGTTCTTC. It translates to CASSQDLATRNEQFF.

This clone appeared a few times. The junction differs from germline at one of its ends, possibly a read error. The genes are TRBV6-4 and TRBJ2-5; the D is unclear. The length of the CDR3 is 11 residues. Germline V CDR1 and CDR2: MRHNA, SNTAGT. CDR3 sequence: CAISDQETQYF. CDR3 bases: TGTGCCATCAGTGACCAAGAGACCCAGTACTTC.

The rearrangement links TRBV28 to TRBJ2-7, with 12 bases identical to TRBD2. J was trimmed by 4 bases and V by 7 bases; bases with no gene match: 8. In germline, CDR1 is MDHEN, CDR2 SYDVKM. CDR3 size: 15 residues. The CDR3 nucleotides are TGTGCCAGCAAACTAGCGGGGGGACTTCAATACGAGCAGTACTTC. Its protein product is CASKLAGGLQYEQYF.

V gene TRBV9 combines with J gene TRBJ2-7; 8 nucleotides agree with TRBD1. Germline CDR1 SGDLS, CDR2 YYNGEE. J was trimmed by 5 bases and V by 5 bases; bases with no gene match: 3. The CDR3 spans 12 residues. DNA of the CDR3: TGTGCCAGCAGAGACAGGGGCGACGAGCAGTACTTC. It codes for CASRDRGDEQYF.

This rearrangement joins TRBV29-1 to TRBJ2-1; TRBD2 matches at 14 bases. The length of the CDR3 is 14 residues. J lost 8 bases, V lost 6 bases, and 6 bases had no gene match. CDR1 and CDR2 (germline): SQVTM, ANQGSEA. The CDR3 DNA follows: TGCAGCGTGGACGGGACTAGCGGGAGCCATGAGCAGTTCTTC. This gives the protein CSVDGTSGSHEQFF.